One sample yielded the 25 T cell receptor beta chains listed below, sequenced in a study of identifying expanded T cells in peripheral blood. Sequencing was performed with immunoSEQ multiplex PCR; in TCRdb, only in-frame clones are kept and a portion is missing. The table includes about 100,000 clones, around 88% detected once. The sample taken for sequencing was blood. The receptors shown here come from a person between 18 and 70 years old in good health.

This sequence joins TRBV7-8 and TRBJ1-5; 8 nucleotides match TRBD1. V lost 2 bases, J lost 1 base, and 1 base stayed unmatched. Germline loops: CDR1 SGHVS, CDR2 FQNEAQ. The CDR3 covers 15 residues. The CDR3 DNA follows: TGTGCCAGCAGCTTAAGGGACAGGAGCAATCAGCCCCAGCATTTT. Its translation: CASSLRDRSNQPQHF.

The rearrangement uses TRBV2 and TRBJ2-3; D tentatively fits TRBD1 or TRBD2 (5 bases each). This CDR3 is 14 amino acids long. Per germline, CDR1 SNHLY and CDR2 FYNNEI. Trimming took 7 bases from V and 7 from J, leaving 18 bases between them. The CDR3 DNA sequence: TGTGCCAGCATTCCGGGACCCTCACAGAATACGCAGTATTTT. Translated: CASIPGPSQNTQYF.

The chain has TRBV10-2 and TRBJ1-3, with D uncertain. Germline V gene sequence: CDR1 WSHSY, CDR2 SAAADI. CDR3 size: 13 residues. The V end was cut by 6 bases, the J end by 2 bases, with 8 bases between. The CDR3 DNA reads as TGCGCCAGCAGGAGTTCGGCTGGAAACACCATATATTTT. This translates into CASRSSAGNTIYF.

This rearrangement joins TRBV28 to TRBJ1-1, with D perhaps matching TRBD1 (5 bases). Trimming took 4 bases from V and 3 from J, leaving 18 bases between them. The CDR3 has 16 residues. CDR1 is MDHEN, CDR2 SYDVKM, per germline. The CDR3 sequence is CASSSLGWDSDTEAFF. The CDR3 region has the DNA TGTGCCAGCAGTTCTCTTGGATGGGACTCCGACACTGAAGCTTTCTTT.

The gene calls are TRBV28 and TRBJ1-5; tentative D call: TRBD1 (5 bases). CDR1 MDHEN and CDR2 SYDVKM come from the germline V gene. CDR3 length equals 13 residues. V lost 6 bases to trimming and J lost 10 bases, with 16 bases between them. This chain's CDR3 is CASSRVRVEPQHF. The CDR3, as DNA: TGTGCCAGCAGCAGGGTTCGGGTTGAACCCCAGCATTTT.

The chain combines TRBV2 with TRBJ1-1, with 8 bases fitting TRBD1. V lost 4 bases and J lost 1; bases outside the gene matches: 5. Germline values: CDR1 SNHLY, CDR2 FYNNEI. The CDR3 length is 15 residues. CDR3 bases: TGTGCCAGCAGTGGGCCGGGACAGGCGAACACTGAAGCTTTCTTT. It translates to CASSGPGQANTEAFF.

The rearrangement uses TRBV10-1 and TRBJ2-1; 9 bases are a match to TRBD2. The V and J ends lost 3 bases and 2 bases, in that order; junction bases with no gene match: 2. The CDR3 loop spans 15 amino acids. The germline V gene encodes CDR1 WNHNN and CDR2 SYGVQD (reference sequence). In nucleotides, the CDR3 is TGCGCCAGCAGTGAACTAGCGGGTACCTACAATGAGCAGTTCTTC. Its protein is CASSELAGTYNEQFF.

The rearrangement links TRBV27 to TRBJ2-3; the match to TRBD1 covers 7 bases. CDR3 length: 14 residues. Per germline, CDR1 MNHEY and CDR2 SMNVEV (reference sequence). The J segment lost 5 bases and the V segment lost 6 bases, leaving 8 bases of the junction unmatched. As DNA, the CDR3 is TGTGCCAGCAGCTATCGCACAGGGGTAGATACGCAGTATTTT. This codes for CASSYRTGVDTQYF.

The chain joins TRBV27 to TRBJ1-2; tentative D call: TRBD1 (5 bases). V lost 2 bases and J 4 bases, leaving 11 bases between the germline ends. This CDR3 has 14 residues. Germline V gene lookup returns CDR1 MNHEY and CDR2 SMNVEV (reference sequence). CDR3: CASSLKGPTYGYTF. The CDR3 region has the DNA TGTGCCAGCAGTTTAAAGGGGCCGACCTATGGCTACACCTTC.

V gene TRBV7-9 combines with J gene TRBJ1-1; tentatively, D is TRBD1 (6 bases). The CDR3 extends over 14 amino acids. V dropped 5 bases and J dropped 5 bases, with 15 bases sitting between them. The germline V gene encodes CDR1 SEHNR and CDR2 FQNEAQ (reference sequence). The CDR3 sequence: CASSADSPRTEAFF. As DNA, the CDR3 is TGTGCCAGCAGCGCGGACAGCCCGCGGACTGAAGCTTTCTTT.

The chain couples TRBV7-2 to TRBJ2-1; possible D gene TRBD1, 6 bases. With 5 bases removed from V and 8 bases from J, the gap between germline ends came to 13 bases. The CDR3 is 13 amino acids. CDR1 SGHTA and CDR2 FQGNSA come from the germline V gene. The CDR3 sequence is CASSQGSRDEQFF. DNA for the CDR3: TGTGCCAGCAGCCAGGGGTCGCGGGATGAGCAGTTCTTC.

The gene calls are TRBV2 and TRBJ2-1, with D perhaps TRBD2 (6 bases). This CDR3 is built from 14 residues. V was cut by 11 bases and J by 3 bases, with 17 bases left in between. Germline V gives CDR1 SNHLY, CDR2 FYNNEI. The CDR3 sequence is CASGSGVLYNEQFF. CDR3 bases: TGTGCCTCTGGCTCGGGAGTTCTCTACAATGAGCAGTTCTTC.

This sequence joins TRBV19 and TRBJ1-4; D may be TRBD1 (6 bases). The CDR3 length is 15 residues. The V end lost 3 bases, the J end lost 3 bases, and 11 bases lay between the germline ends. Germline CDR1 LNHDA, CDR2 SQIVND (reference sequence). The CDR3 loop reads CASSIERGANEKLFF. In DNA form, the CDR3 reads TGTGCCAGTAGTATCGAGAGGGGGGCTAATGAAAAACTGTTTTTT. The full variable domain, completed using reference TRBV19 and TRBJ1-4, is DGGITQSPKYLFRKEGQNVTLSCEQNLNHDAMYWYRQDPGQGLRLIYYSQIVNDFQKGDIAEGYSVSREKKESFPLTVTSAQKNPTAFYLCASSIERGANEKLFFGSGTQLSVL.

The CDR3 spells CSVETGGPNSYNEQFF. The CDR3 DNA is TGCAGCGTTGAAACAGGGGGCCCCAACTCCTACAATGAGCAGTTCTTC. The chain recombines TRBV29-1 with TRBJ2-1, with 9 bases matching TRBD1. The CDR3 extends over 16 amino acids. CDR1 is SQVTM and CDR2 is ANQGSEA in the germline V gene. Trimming cost V 2 bases and J 0 bases; bases outside gene matches: 5.

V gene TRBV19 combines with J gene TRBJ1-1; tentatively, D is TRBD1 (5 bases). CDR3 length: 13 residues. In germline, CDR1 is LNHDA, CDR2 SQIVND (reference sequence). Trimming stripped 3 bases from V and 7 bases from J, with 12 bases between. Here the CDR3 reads CASSIQGAGEAFF. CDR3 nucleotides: TGTGCCAGTAGTATTCAGGGAGCGGGTGAAGCTTTCTTT.

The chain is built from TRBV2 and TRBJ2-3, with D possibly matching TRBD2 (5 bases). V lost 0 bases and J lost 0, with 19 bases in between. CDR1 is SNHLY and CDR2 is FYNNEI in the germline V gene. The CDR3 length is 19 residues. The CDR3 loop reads CASSEAVLGLSLSTDTQYF. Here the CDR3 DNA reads TGTGCCAGCAGTGAAGCGGTACTAGGGCTGTCACTTAGCACAGATACGCAGTATTTT.

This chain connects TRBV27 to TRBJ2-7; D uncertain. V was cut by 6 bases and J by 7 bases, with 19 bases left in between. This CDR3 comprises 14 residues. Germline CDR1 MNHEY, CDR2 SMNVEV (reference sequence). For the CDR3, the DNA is TGTGCCAGCAGCCTAGATGGGCGCATGCGGGAGCAGTACTTC. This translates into CASSLDGRMREQYF.

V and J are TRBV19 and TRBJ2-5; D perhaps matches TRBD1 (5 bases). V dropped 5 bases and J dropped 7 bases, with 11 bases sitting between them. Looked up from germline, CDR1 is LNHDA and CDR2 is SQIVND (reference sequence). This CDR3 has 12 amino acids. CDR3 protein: CASSVLQGTQYF. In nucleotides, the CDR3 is TGTGCCAGTAGTGTGCTTCAGGGGACCCAGTACTTC.

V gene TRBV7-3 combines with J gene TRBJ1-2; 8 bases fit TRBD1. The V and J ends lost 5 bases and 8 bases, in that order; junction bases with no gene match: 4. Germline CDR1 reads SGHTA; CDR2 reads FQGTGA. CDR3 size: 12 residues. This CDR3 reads CASSKDREGYTF. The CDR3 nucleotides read TGTGCCAGCAGCAAGGACAGGGAGGGCTACACCTTC. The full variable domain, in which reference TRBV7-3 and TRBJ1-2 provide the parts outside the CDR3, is GAGVSQTPSNKVTEKGKYVELRCDPISGHTALYWYRQSLGQGPEFLIYFQGTGAADDSGLPNDRFFAVRPEGSVSTLKIQRTERGDSAVYLCASSKDREGYTFGSGTRLTVV.

CDR3 sequence (DNA): TGCAGTGCTAGAGATGGGAACTCCCGGTATTTT. The encoded protein is CSARDGNSRYF. The chain has TRBV20-1 and TRBJ2-3, with D unresolved. The V gene lost 0 bases and the J gene lost 14 bases, with 12 bases spanning the gap. CDR3 length: 11 amino acids. The V gene's germline CDR1 is DFQATT and CDR2 SNEGSKA (reference sequence).

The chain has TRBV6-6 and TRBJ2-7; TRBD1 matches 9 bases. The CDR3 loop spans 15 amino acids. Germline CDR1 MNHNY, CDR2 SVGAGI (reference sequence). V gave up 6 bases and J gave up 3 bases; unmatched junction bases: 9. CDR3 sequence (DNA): TGTGCCAGCAGCCCCGGGACAGGGATGGGCTACGAGCAGTACTTC. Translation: CASSPGTGMGYEQYF.

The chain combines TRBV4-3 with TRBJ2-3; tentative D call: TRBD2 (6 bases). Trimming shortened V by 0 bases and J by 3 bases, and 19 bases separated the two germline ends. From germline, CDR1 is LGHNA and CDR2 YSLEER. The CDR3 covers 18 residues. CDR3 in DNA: TGCGCCAGCAGCCAAGATCCGAGGGACTCCGTTAGAACAGATACGCAGTATTTT. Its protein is CASSQDPRDSVRTDTQYF.

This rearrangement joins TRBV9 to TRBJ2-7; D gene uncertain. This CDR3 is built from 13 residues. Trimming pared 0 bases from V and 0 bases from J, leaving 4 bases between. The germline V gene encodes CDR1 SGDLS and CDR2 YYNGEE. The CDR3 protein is CASSVGNSYEQYF. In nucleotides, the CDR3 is TGTGCCAGCAGCGTAGGGAACTCCTACGAGCAGTACTTC.

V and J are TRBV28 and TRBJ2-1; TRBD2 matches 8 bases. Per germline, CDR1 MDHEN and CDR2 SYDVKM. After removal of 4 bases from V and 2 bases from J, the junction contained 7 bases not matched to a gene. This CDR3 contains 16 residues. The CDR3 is CASSSSAGVAYNEQFF. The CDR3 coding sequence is TGTGCCAGCAGTTCCTCAGCGGGGGTGGCCTACAATGAGCAGTTCTTC.

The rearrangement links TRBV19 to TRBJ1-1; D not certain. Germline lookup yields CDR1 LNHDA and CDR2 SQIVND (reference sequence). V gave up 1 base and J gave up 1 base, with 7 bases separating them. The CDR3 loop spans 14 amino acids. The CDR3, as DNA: TGTGCCAGTAGTATAGTTTGGGGGAACACTGAAGCTTTCTTT. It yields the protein CASSIVWGNTEAFF.